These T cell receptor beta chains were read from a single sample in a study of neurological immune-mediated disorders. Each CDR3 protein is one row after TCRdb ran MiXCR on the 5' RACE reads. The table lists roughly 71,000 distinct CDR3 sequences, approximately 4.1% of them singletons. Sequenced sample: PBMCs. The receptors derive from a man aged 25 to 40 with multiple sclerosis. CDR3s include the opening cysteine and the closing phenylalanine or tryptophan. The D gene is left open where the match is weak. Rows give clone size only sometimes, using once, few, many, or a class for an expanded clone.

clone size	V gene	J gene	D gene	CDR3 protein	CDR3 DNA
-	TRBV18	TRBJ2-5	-	CASQEQETQYF	TGTGCCAGCCAGGAGCAAGAGACCCAGTACTTC
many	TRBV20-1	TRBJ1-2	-	CSASTGAVGYTF	TGCAGTGCTTCGACCGGGGCGGTAGGCTACACCTTC
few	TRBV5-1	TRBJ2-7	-	CASSSNRAEQYF	TGCGCCAGCAGCTCAAATCGTGCCGAGCAGTACTTC
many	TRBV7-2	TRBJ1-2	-	CASSRDNYGYTF	TGTGCCAGCAGCCGTGACAACTATGGCTACACCTTC
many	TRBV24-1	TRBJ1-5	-	CATSDPDPRQPQNF	TGTGCCACCAGTGACCCTGACCCGCGGCAGCCCCAGAATTTT
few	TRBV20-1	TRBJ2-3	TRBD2	CSATTSVGDTDTQYF	TGCAGTGCCACGACTAGCGTAGGGGACACAGATACGCAGTATTTT
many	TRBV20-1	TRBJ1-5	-	CSARPVPGGYSNQPQHF	TGCAGTGCTCGGCCCGTCCCGGGGGGATATAGCAATCAGCCCCAGCATTTT
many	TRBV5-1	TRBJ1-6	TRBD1	CASSVGQGFGNSPLHF	TGCGCCAGCAGCGTCGGACAGGGGTTTGGTAATTCACCCCTCCACTTT
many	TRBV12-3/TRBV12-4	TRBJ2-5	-	CASSTTLRETQYF	TGTGCCAGCAGTACAACCCTACGCGAGACCCAGTACTTC
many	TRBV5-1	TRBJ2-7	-	CASSYGPCPFYEQYF	TGCGCCAGCAGCTATGGACCATGTCCATTTTACGAGCAGTACTTC
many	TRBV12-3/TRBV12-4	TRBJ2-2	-	CASSFYGIGELFF	TGTGCCAGCAGTTTTTATGGTATCGGGGAGCTGTTTTTT
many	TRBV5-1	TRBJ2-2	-	CASSFGRGTGELFF	TGCGCCAGCAGCTTCGGTAGGGGCACCGGGGAGCTGTTTTTT